The entry below describes one TCR beta chain. Antigen: not known. The CDR3 does not close with the conserved phenylalanine or tryptophan, likely indicating a read error. A modified ARM-PCR protocol with three rounds of nested PCR amplified TCRbeta. MiXCR, run by TCRdb on the multiplex PCR reads, gives a single entry per CDR3 protein. The sample includes 90,000 to 120,000 distinct CDR3 sequences, 60% to 80% of them seen just once. The data originate from a study of tumor and adjacent non-tumor tissue in lung cancer. Overall study context: Stage I to III disease affected approximately 11 men and roughly 5 women aged about 31 to 85. Study findings and constraints: Tumor repertoires had a smaller top 100 clone share than normal lung. Higher tumor TCR diversity was associated with shorter survival.

This sample's RNA came from whole unsorted tissue. This non-tumor lung sample came from over 3 cm beyond the tumor edge. The length of the CDR3 is 11 residues. J gave up 6 bases and V 7 bases, and 2 bases lay outside the gene matches. In germline, CDR1 is SGHAT, CDR2 FQNNGV. The sequenced sample consisted of distant non-tumor lung tissue. The chain recombines TRBV11-2 with TRBJ2-7; 8 bases fit TRBD2. This receptor was taken from a man aged 30 to 39 with non-small cell lung cancer. CDR3 residues: CASIGRGEQYY. DNA for the CDR3: TGTGCCAGCATCGGGAGGGGCGAGCAGTACTAC.